This T cell receptor beta chain was recorded in a study of blood T cell repertoires in COVID-19. In the study overall: Spain, Italy and the United States supplied samples that represented acute and convalescent COVID-19. Sources were T cells, B-cell-depleted T cells, or PBMCs; the material itself was cDNA or gDNA.

The authors' processing: Amplification of reference gene primers provided the estimated nucleated cell counts. The protocol was immunoSEQ multiplex PCR, while the TCRdb copy is restricted to in-frame clones and leaves out a portion. The V and J calls and clone size come from that table; D and trimming were worked out from the DNA. In the table there are 80,000 to 100,000 clones, about nine tenths of which are singletons. Germline values: CDR1 SGHDT, CDR2 YYEEEE. V was clipped by 4 bases and J by 0 bases; unmatched bases: 11. CDR3 length: 17 residues. The sequence derives from a human donor with active COVID-19. The donor label of this sample is uncertain. The sample was peripheral blood. The chain is built from TRBV5-6 and TRBJ2-7; TRBD1 matches 9 bases. DNA for the CDR3: TGTGCCAGCAGCATGTCCTTCCGGGACAGGGCCTCCTACGAGCAGTACTTC. Residues: CASSMSFRDRASYEQYF. Filled out from reference TRBV5-6 and TRBJ2-7, the complete variable domain reads DAGVTQSPTHLIKTRGQQVTLRCSPKSGHDTVSWYQQALGQGPQFIFQYYEEEERQRGNFPDRFSGHQFPNYSSELNVNALLLGDSALYLCASSMSFRDRASYEQYFGPGTRLTVT.